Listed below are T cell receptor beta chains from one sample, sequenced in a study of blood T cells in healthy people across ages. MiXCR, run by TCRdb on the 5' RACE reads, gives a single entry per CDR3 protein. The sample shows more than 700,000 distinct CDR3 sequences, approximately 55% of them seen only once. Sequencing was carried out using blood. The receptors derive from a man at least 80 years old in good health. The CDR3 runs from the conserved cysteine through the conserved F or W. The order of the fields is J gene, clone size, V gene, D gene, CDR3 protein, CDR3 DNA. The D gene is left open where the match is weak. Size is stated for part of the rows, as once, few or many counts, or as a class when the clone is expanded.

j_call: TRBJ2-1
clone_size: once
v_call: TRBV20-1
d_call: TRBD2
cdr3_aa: CSARDGRDNEQFF
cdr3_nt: TGCAGTGCTAGAGACGGGAGGGACAATGAGCAGTTCTTC

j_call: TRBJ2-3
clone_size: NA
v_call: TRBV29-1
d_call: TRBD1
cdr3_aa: CSAPLQGFADTQYF
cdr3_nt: TGCAGCGCCCCCCTACAGGGGTTCGCAGATACGCAGTATTTT

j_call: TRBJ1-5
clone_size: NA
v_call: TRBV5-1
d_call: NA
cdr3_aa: CASSLGPIGNQPQHF
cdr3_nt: TGCGCCAGCAGCTTGGGACCGATTGGCAATCAGCCCCAGCATTTT

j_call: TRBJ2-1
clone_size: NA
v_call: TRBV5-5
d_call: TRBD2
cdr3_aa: CASSFPGLGSGEQFF
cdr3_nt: TGTGCCAGCAGCTTTCCGGGACTAGGGTCGGGTGAGCAGTTCTTC

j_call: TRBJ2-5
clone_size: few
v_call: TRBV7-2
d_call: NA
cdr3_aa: CASSLDWLARETQYF
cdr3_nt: TGTGCCAGCAGCTTAGACTGGCTAGCTAGGGAGACCCAGTACTTC

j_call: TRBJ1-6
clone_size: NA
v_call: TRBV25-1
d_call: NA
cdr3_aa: CASAVGGYNSPLHF
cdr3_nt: TGTGCCAGCGCAGTCGGGGGCTATAATTCACCCCTCCACTTT

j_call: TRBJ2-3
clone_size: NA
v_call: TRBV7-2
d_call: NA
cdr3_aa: CASSLLGQSTDTQYF
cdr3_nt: TGTGCCAGCAGCCTTCTCGGACAGTCGACAGATACGCAGTATTTT

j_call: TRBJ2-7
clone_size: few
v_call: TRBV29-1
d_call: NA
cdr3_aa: CSVRDGLYEQYF
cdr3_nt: TGCAGCGTACGGGACGGGCTATACGAGCAGTACTTC

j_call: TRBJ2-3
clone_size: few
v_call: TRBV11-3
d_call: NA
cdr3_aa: CASSSGRGTDTQYF
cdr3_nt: TGTGCCAGCAGCTCGGGACGTGGAACAGATACGCAGTATTTT

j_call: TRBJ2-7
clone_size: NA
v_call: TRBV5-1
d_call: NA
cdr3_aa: CASSLMGGSTYEQYF
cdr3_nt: TGCGCCAGCAGCTTGATGGGGGGCAGCACCTACGAGCAGTACTTC

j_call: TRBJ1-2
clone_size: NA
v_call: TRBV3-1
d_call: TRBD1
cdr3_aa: CASSHGTGYGYTF
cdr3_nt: TGTGCCAGCAGCCATGGGACAGGCTATGGCTACACCTTC

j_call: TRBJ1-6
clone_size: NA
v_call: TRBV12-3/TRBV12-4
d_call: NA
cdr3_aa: CASTLGLGNSPLHF
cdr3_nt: TGTGCCAGCACTCTGGGGCTGGGTAATTCACCCCTCCACTTT

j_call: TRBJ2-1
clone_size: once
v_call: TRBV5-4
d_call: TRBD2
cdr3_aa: CASSLGSGRGGEQFF
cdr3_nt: TGTGCCAGCAGCTTGGGTAGCGGGAGGGGTGGGGAGCAGTTCTTC

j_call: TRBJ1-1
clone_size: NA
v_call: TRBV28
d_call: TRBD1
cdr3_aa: CASSLPPGQGAPEAFF
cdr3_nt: TGTGCCAGCAGTCTCCCACCGGGACAGGGGGCCCCTGAAGCTTTCTTT

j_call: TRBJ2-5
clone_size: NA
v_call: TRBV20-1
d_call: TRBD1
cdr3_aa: CSAIITGGPQETQYF
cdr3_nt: TGCAGTGCTATTATCACAGGGGGCCCGCAAGAGACCCAGTACTTC

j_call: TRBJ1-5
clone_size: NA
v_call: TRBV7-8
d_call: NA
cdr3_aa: CASSLGTPDQPQHF
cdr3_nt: TGTGCCAGCAGCTTAGGAACCCCCGATCAGCCCCAGCATTTT

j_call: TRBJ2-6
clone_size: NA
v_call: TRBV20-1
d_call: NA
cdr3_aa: CSAPPDGANVLTF
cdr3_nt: TGCAGTGCCCCCCCTGATGGGGCCAACGTCCTGACTTTC

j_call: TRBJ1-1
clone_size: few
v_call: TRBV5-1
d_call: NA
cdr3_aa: CASRREQTNTEAFF
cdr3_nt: TGCGCCAGCAGACGAGAACAGACGAACACTGAAGCTTTCTTT

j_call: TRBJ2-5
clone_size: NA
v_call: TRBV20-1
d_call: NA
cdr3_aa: CSATRTSLGEQYF
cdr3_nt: TGCAGTGCTACCCGGACCTCTTTGGGGGAGCAGTACTTC

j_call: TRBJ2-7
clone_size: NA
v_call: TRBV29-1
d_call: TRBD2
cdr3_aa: CSAKGLAVPNEQYF
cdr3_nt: TGCAGCGCCAAGGGACTAGCGGTTCCCAACGAGCAGTACTTC

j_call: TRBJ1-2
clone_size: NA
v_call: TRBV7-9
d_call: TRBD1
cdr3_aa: CASSRSQPGTAYGYTF
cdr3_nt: TGTGCCAGCAGCCGATCCCAGCCCGGGACAGCCTATGGCTACACCTTC

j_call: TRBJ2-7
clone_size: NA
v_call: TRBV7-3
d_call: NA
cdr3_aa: CASSSLERGTYEQYF
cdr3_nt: TGTGCCAGCAGCTCCCTAGAAAGGGGCACCTACGAGCAGTACTTC

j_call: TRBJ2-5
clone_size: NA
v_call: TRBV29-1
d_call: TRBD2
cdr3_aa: CSAAPGLAANEQYF
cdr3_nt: TGCAGCGCCGCCCCGGGACTAGCGGCAAATGAGCAGTACTTC

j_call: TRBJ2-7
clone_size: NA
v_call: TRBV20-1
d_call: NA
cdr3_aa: CSARALGRAYEQYF
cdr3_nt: TGCAGTGCTAGAGCCCTGGGCAGAGCCTACGAGCAGTACTTC

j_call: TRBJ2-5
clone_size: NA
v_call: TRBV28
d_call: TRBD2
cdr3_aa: CASKAAGAQETQYF
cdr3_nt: TGTGCCAGCAAGGCGGCGGGAGCCCAAGAGACCCAGTACTTC

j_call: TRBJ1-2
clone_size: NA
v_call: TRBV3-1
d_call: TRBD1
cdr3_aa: CASSRALTGGAYGYTF
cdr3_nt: TGTGCCAGCAGCCGTGCGCTGACAGGGGGCGCGTATGGCTACACCTTC

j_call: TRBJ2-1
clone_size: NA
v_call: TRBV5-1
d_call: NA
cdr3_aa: CASGNNEQFF
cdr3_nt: TGTGCCAGCGGAAACAATGAGCAGTTCTTC

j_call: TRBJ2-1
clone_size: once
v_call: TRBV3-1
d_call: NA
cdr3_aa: CASTRGPHNEQFF
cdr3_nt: TGTGCCAGCACCAGAGGGCCCCACAATGAGCAGTTCTTC

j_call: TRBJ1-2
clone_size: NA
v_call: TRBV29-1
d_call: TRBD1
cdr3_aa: CSVGRPGTDGYTF
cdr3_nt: TGCAGCGTTGGCAGGCCAGGGACAGATGGCTACACCTTC

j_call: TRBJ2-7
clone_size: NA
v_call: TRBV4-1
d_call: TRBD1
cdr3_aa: CASSQGWTGGVYEQYF
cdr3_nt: TGCGCCAGCAGCCAAGGTTGGACAGGGGGCGTCTACGAGCAGTACTTC

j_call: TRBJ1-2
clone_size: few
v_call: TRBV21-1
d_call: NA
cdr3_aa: CASTQAPGVYGYTF
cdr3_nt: TGTGCCAGCACCCAGGCACCAGGGGTCTATGGCTACACCTTC

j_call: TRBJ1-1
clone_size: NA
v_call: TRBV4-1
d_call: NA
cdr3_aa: CASSQGPGAVNTEAFF
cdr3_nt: TGCGCCAGCAGCCAAGGGCCAGGAGCCGTGAACACTGAAGCTTTCTTT

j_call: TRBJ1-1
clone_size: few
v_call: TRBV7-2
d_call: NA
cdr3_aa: CASSFLQTGFNTEAFF
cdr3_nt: TGTGCCAGCAGCTTCCTACAGACAGGATTCAACACTGAAGCTTTCTTT

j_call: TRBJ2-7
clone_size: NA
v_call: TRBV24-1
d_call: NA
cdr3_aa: CATTQSKGRGRPYEQYF
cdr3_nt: TGTGCCACCACCCAGTCCAAGGGAAGAGGGAGGCCCTACGAGCAGTACTTC

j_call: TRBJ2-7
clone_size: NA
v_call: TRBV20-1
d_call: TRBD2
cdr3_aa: CSMASGSSYEQYF
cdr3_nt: TGCAGTATGGCTAGCGGGAGTTCCTACGAGCAGTACTTC

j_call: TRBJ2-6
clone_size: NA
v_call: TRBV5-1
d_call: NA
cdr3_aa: CASRPGQSSWGANVLTF
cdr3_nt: TGCGCCAGCAGGCCAGGACAGAGTTCTTGGGGGGCCAACGTCCTGACTTTC

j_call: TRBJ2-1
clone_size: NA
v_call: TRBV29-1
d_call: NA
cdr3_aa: CSVHRQGGNAQFF
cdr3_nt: TGCAGCGTTCATAGGCAGGGAGGTAATGCGCAGTTCTTC

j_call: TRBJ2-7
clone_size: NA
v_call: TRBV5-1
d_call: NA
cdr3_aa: CASSLSPGGVRVYEQYF
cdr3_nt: TGCGCCAGCAGCTTGTCTCCGGGTGGGGTTAGAGTTTACGAGCAGTACTTC

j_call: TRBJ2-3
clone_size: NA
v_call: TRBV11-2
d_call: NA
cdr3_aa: CASSLDLVLHRYAYF
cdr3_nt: TGTGCCAGCAGCTTAGATCTAGTGCTGCACAGATACGCGTATTTT

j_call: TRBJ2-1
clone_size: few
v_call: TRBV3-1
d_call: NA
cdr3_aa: CASSPYSNNEQFF
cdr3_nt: TGTGCCAGCAGCCCTTACAGCAATAATGAGCAGTTCTTC

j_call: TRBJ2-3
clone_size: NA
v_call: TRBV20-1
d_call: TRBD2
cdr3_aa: CSVDRLAQDTQYF
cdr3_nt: TGCAGTGTTGATCGACTAGCGCAAGATACGCAGTATTTT

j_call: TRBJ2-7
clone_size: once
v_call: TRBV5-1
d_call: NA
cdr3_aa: CASSSGLMGPYEQYF
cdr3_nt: TGCGCCAGCAGCTCCGGACTTATGGGCCCCTACGAGCAGTACTTC

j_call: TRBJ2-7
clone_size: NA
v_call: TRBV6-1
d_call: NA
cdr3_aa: CASSEWPYEQYF
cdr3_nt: TGTGCCAGCAGTGAGTGGCCCTACGAGCAGTACTTC